This T cell receptor (beta chain) was profiled in a study of Graves' ophthalmopathy and Graves' hyperthyroidism. On the study more broadly: Peripheral blood was collected at initial diagnosis, before any treatment.

This clonotype has at least ten counts. The antigen is not known. Whole-study findings and limits: Among thyroid clonotypes expanded above 0.001 frequency, most also appeared in blood.

This CDR3 is built from 15 residues. Trimming stripped 7 bases from V and 3 bases from J, with 19 bases between. Per germline, CDR1 SGHVS and CDR2 FQNEAQ. For repertoire sequencing, the TCR beta CDR3 regions were amplified from RNA transcripts. The authors performed first-round RT-PCR with HTBI primers and then a second-round multiplex PCR. TCRdb used MiXCR to reprocess the multiplex PCR reads, holding one entry per CDR3 protein. The profile shows approximately 380,000 distinct CDR3 sequences, 20% to 25% of them singletons. The chain is built from TRBV7-8 and TRBJ2-7; D is perhaps TRBD2 (6 bases). The TCR originated in a woman in her late teens or twenties with stable Graves' hyperthyroidism. Material: peripheral blood. The CDR3 DNA reads TGTGCCAGCATCTCATTCCCGGGAGTGGGCTACGAGCAGTACTTC. This sequence encodes CASISFPGVGYEQYF.